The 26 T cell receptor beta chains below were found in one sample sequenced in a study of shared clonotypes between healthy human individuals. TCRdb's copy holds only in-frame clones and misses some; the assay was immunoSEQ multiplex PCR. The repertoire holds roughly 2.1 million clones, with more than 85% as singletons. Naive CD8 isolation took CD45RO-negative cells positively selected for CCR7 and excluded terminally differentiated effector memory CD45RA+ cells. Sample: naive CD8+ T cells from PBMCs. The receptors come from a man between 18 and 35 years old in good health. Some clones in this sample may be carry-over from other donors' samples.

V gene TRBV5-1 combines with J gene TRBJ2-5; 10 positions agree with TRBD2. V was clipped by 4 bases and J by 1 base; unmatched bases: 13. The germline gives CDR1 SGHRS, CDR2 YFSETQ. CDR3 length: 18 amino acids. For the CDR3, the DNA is TGCGCCAGCAGCCCTGGGGTCCTAGCGGGAGACAGCCAAGAGACCCAGTACTTC. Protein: CASSPGVLAGDSQETQYF.

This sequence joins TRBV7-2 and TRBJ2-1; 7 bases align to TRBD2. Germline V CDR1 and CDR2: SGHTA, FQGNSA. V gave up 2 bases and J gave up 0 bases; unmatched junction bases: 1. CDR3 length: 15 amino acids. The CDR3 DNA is TGTGCCAGCAGCTTAAGGACTAGCTCCTACAATGAGCAGTTCTTC. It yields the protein CASSLRTSSYNEQFF.

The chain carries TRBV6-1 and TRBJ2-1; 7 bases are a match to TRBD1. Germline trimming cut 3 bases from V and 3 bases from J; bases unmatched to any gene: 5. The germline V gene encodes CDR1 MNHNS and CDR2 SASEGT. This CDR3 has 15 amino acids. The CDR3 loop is CASSERTGFYNEQFF. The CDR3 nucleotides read TGTGCCAGCAGTGAGCGGACAGGCTTCTACAATGAGCAGTTCTTC.

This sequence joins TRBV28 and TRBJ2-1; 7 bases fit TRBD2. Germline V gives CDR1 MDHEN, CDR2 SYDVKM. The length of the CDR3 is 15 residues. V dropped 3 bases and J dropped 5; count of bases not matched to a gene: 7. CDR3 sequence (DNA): TGTGCCAGCAGTTTTTTTGTGGCGGGAGACAATGAGCAGTTCTTC. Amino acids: CASSFFVAGDNEQFF.

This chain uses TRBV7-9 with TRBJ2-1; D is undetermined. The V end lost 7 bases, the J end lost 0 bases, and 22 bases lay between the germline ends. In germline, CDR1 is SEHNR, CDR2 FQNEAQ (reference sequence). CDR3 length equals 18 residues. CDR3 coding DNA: TGTGCCAGCACCCCGCCGGCCGGAGCTTCCTACTCCTACAATGAGCAGTTCTTC. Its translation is CASTPPAGASYSYNEQFF.

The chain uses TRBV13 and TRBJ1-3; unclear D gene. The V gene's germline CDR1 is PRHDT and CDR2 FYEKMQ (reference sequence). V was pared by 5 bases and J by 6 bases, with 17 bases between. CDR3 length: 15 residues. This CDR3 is CASSPDGPKANTIYF. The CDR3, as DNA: TGTGCCAGCAGCCCAGACGGACCCAAGGCAAACACCATATATTTT.

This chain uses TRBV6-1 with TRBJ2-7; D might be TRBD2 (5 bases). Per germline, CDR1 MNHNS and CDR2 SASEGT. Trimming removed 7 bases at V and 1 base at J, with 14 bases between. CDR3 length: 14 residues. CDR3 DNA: TGTGCCAGCATCCCCAGCGGCATATCCTACGAGCAGTACTTC. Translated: CASIPSGISYEQYF.

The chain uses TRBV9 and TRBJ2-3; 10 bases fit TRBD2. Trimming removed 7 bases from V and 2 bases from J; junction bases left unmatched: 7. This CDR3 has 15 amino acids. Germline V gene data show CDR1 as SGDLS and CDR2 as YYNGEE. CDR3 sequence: CASSSSGSHTDTQYF. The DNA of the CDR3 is TGTGCCAGCTCTTCTAGCGGGAGTCACACAGATACGCAGTATTTT. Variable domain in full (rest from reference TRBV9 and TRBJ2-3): DSGVTQTPKHLITATGQRVTLRCSPRSGDLSVYWYQQSLDQGLQFLIQYYNGEERAKGNILERFSAQQFPDLHSELNLSSLELGDSALYFCASSSSGSHTDTQYFGPGTRLTVL.

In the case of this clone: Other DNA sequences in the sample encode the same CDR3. The CDR3 sequence is CASSSTGGRGDTQYF. DNA of the CDR3: TGTGCCAGCAGCTCGACAGGGGGCAGGGGAGATACGCAGTATTTT. The V gene is TRBV7-3, the J gene TRBJ2-3; 10 bases match TRBD1. This CDR3 region has 15 residues. V was pared by 4 bases and J by 5 bases, with 6 bases of the junction left unmatched. CDR1 is SGHTA and CDR2 is FQGTGA in the germline V gene.

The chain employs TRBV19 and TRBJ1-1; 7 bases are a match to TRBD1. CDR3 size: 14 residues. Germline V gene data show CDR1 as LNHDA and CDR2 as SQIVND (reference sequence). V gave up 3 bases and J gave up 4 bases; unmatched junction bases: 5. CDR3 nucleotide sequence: TGTGCCAGTAGTATCCCGCAGGGGGGCACTGAAGCTTTCTTT. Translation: CASSIPQGGTEAFF.

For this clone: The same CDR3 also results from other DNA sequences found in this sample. CDR3 sequence: CSARGDYGYTF. The CDR3 region has the DNA TGCAGCGCCCGAGGAGATTATGGCTACACCTTC. The V call is TRBV29-1, the J call TRBJ1-2, with D unclear. V dropped 7 bases and J dropped 5 bases, with 11 bases sitting between them. From germline, CDR1 is SQVTM and CDR2 ANQGSEA. The CDR3 sequence is 11 residues long.

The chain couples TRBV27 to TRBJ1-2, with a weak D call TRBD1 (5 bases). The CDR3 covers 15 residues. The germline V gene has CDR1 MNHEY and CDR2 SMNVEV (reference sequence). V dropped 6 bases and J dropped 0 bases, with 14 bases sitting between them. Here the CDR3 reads CASSPLRGSNYGYTF. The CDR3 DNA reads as TGTGCCAGCAGCCCCCTAAGGGGATCTAACTATGGCTACACCTTC.

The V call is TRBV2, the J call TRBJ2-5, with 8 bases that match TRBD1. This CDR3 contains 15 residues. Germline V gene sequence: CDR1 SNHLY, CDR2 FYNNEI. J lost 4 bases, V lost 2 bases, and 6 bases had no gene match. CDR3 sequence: CASSERTGIRETQYF. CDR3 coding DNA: TGTGCCAGCAGTGAACGGACAGGGATTAGAGAGACCCAGTACTTC.

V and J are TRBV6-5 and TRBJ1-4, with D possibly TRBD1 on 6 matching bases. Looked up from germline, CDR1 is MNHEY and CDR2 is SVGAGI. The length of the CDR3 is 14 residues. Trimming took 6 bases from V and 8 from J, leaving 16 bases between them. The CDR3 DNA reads TGTGCCAGCAGCTCGGACAGAGGGCGCGAAAAACTGTTTTTT. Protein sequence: CASSSDRGREKLFF.

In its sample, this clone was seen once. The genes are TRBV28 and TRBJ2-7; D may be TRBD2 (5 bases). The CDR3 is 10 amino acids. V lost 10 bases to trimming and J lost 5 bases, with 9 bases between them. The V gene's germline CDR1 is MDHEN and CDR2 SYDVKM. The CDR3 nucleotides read TGTGCCACGGGGTCTCACGAGCAGTACTTC. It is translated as CATGSHEQYF.

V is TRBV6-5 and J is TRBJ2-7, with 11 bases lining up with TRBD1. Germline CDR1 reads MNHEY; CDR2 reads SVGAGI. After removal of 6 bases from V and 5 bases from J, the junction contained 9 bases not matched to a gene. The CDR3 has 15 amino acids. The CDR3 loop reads CASSDRDRGTDEQYF. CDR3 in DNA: TGTGCCAGCAGCGACCGGGACAGGGGGACGGACGAGCAGTACTTC.

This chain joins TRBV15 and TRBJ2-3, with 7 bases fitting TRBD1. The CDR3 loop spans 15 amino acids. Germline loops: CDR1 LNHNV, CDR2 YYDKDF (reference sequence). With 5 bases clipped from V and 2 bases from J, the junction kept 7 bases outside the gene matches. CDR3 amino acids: CATSSQTGITDTQYF. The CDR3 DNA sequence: TGTGCCACCAGCTCCCAGACAGGGATCACAGATACGCAGTATTTT.

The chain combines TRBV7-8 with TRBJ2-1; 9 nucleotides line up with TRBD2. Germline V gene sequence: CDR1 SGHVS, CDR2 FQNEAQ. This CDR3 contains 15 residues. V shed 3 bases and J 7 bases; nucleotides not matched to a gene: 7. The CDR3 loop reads CASSFPVAGENEQFF. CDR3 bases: TGTGCCAGCAGCTTCCCCGTAGCGGGAGAGAATGAGCAGTTCTTC. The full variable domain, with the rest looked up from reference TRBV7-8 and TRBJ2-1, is GAGVSQSPRYKVAKRGQDVALRCDPISGHVSLFWYQQALGQGPEFLTYFQNEAQLDKSGLPSDRFFAERPEGSVSTLKIQRTQQEDSAVYLCASSFPVAGENEQFFGPGTRLTVL.

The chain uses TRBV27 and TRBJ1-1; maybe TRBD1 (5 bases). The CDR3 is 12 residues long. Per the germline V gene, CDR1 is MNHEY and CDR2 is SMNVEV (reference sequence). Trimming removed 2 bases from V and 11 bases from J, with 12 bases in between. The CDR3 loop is CASSLRGGVAFF. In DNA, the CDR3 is TGTGCCAGCAGTTTACGGGGGGGGGTGGCTTTCTTT.

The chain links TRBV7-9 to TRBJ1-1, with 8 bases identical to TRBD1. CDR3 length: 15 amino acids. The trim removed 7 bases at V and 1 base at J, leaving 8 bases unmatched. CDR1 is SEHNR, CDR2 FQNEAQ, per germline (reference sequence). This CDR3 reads CASNSGGRGNTEAFF. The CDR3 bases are TGTGCCAGCAACTCAGGGGGCCGGGGGAACACTGAAGCTTTCTTT.

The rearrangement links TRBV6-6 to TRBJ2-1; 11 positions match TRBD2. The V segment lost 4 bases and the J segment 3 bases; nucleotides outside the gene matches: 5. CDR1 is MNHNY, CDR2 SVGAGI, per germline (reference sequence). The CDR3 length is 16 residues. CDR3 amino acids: CASSFGGLADYNEQFF. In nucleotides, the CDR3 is TGTGCCAGCAGTTTCGGGGGACTAGCGGACTACAATGAGCAGTTCTTC.

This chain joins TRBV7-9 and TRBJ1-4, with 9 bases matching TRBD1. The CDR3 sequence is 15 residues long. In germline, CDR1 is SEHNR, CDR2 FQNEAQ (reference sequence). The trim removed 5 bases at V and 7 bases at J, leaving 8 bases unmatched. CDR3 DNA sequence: TGTGCCAGCAGCCCACTACAGGGGGCTCTTGAAAAACTGTTTTTT. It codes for CASSPLQGALEKLFF.

CDR3 DNA sequence: TGTGCCAGCAGCCCAAATCTAATCGGGACAGGGATTGACATTCAGTACTTC. It yields the protein CASSPNLIGTGIDIQYF. The rearrangement joins TRBV28 to TRBJ2-4; 9 nucleotides align to TRBD1. The germline CDR1 and CDR2 sequences are MDHEN and SYDVKM. This CDR3 comprises 17 residues. V lost 6 bases, J lost 8 bases, and 17 bases stayed unmatched.

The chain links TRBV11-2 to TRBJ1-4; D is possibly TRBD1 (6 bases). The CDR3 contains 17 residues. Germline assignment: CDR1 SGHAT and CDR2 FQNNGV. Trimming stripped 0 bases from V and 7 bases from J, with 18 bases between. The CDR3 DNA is TGTGCCAGCAGCTTAGAATTAGGCCAGGGGTTCACTGAAAAACTGTTTTTT. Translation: CASSLELGQGFTEKLFF.

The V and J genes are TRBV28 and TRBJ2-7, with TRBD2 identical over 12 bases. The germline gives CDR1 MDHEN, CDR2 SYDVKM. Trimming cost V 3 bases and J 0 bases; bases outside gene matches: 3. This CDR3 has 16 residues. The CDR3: CASSFPTSGSSYEQYF. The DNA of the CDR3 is TGTGCCAGCAGTTTTCCGACTAGCGGGAGCTCCTACGAGCAGTACTTC.

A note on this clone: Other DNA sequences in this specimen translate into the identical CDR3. CDR3: CASSSRTSGSYNEQFF. CDR3 DNA sequence: TGTGCCAGCAGCTCCCGGACTAGCGGGTCCTACAATGAGCAGTTCTTC. The chain joins TRBV7-9 to TRBJ2-1, with 11 bases aligning to TRBD2. The CDR3 has 16 residues. The V and J ends lost 4 bases and 1 base, in that order; junction bases with no gene match: 3. Germline V gene lookup returns CDR1 SEHNR and CDR2 FQNEAQ (reference sequence).